The clone carrying this TCR beta chain was observed a few times. Each of the CD4+ naive, central memory, regulatory and stem cell-like memory populations was sorted via CD45RO/CCR7/CD25/CD127/CD95/CD27. Each of the sorted populations had a purity greater than 95%. The source of the sample is a study of beta chain features in type 1 diabetes. Sequenced material consisted of expressed TCRB transcripts (all of the isolated RNA was reverse transcribed). Produced via immunoSEQ multiplex PCR; TCRdb's table is partial and in-frame only. The sample carries 150,000 to 200,000 clones, about 13% recorded once. Per germline, CDR1 SNHLY and CDR2 FYNNEI. The V and J ends lost 6 bases and 4 bases, in that order; junction bases with no gene match: 5. The CDR3 totals 17 residues.

The TCR originated in a woman under 30 in good health. This chain connects TRBV2 to TRBJ2-6; 14 bases line up with TRBD2. The sequenced material came from central memory CD4+ T cells from blood. CDR3 residues: CASSSGLAGVGANVLTF. The CDR3 DNA reads TGTGCCAGCAGCTCGGGACTAGCGGGAGTGGGGGCCAACGTCCTGACTTTC. The full variable domain, in which reference TRBV2 and TRBJ2-6 provide the parts outside the CDR3, is EPEVTQTPSHQVTQMGQEVILRCVPISNHLYFYWYRQILGQKVEFLVSFYNNEISEKSEIFDDQFSVERPDGSNFTLKIRSTKLEDSAMYFCASSSGLAGVGANVLTFGAGSRLTVL.